This TCR beta chain is from a study of T cells in Graves' hyperthyroidism and ophthalmopathy. Study-level results: A median around six months before onset, the model predicted ophthalmopathy.

Hyperthyroidism of Graves' type that showed no ophthalmopathy progression within 18 months was stable. Newly diagnosed hyperthyroidism, duration under 2 months, in patients aged 18 to 65. Diagnostic assessment was based on clinical symptoms, serum thyroxine and TRAb, thyroid ultrasound and orbital computed tomography. The CDR3 is 11 residues long. Between the trimmed V and J ends, which lost 6 bases and 6 bases, there was a span of 11 bases. The germline CDR1 and CDR2 sequences are SQVTM and ANQGSEA. Amplified regions were TCR beta CDR3 sequences from RNA transcripts. The study used the HTBI primer set for a first-round RT-PCR of the TCR CDR3. TCRdb processed the multiplex PCR reads anew with MiXCR; each CDR3 protein has one entry. The table has around 350,000 distinct CDR3 sequences, about 19% seen once; the top ten hold about 3.7%. For this clonotype: Its cognate antigen is unknown.

The sequence was obtained from a woman younger than 35 with Graves' hyperthyroidism. The rearrangement uses TRBV29-1 and TRBJ1-2; D perhaps matches TRBD1 (5 bases). Specimen: blood. CDR3 sequence reads: CSVGGQNGYTF. The CDR3 DNA is TGCAGCGTCGGGGGTCAGAATGGCTACACCTTC.